The source of this TCR beta chain is a study of T cells in women clearing cervical HPV infection. The V end was cut by 1 base, the J end by 7 bases, with 7 bases between. The CDR3 is 12 residues long. Germline V gene sequence: CDR1 SGHTA, CDR2 FQGNSA. Data came from immunoSEQ multiplex PCR; TCRdb stores just in-frame clones and leaves some out. The sample totals about 35,000 clones; its top ten clones hold under 8.5%. Note on this clone: The DNA ends 3 residues before the CDR3 does, and the rest of the CDR3 is filled in from the germline J gene.

Specimen: blood buffy coat. The source of this sequence is a woman between 18 and 69 years old with a cervical HPV16 infection that either progressed to CIN3+ or cleared (not recorded which). The chain couples TRBV7-2 to TRBJ1-2; a possible D gene is TRBD1 (6 bases). This chain's CDR3 is CASSLVGAGYTF. CDR3 DNA, as far as it was read: TGTGCCAGCAGCTTAGTGGGGGCTGGC.